The 27 T cell receptor beta chains presented below share a single source sample, sequenced in a study of beta chain features in type 1 diabetes. Expressed TCRB transcripts got sequenced, as all isolated RNA was reverse transcribed. The method was immunoSEQ multiplex PCR; TCRdb's version includes in-frame clones alone and lacks a portion of them. This table has approximately 380,000 clones, about 16% appearing once. The sample was naive CD4+ T cells from blood. The origin of the receptors is a woman in her late teens or twenties in good health.

This clone was counted a few times. The chain carries TRBV30 and TRBJ2-5; tentatively, D is TRBD2 (5 bases). CDR3 length: 14 amino acids. The V gene's germline CDR1 is GTSNPN and CDR2 SVGIG (reference sequence). The ends were cut back, 2 bases at V and 2 bases at J, with 12 bases in the middle. This CDR3 reads CAWSTSGIQETQYF. As DNA, the CDR3 is TGTGCCTGGAGTACCTCGGGAATTCAAGAGACCCAGTACTTC.

The rearrangement joins TRBV30 to TRBJ2-1; 11 nucleotides match TRBD1. After removal of 5 bases from V and 8 bases from J, the junction contained 17 bases not matched to a gene. The CDR3 covers 17 residues. Germline values: CDR1 GTSNPN, CDR2 SVGIG (reference sequence). The chain's CDR3 is CAWERDRGFGSSYEQFF. The DNA of the CDR3 is TGTGCCTGGGAGCGGGACAGGGGGTTCGGGAGTAGCTATGAGCAGTTCTTC.

This clone was seen only a few times. V and J are TRBV30 and TRBJ2-4, with 8 bases aligning to TRBD2. Germline loops: CDR1 GTSNPN, CDR2 SVGIG (reference sequence). The trim removed 0 bases at V and 5 bases at J, leaving 6 bases unmatched. This CDR3 contains 15 residues. The CDR3 nucleotides are TGTGCCTGGAGTGTACGGGGGGGGACTCAAAACATTCAGTACTTC. Translating gives CAWSVRGGTQNIQYF.

This clone occurred a few times. The CDR3 region has the DNA TGTGCCAGCAGCTCTGGCATAGACAGAGGATACGAGCAGTACTTC. It yields the protein CASSSGIDRGYEQYF. The rearrangement joins TRBV7-9 to TRBJ2-7; D might be TRBD1 (5 bases). Trimming cost V 4 bases and J 4 bases, with 17 bases left between them. The germline V gene has CDR1 SEHNR and CDR2 FQNEAQ (reference sequence). The CDR3 sequence is 15 residues long. The whole variable domain, filled in from reference TRBV7-9 and TRBJ2-7, reads DTGVSQNPRHKITKRGQNVTFRCDPISEHNRLYWYRQTLGQGPEFLTYFQNEAQLEKSRLLSDRFSAERPKGSFSTLEIQRTEQGDSAMYLCASSSGIDRGYEQYFGPGTRLTVT.

The V and J genes are TRBV28 and TRBJ2-4, with TRBD1 identical over 7 bases. V lost 5 bases to trimming and J lost 3 bases; unmatched junction nucleotides: 7. The CDR3 covers 15 residues. Looked up from germline, CDR1 is MDHEN and CDR2 is SYDVKM. For the CDR3, the DNA is TGTGCCAGCAGTCCACCGGGACAGCTCAAAAACATTCAGTACTTC. Protein: CASSPPGQLKNIQYF.

This clone was found a few times. The V gene is TRBV10-3, the J gene TRBJ2-5, with 7 bases that match TRBD2. Germline V gene sequence: CDR1 ENHRY, CDR2 SYGVKD. The CDR3 runs to 15 residues. V shed 8 bases, J shed 1 base, and the junction held 10 bases outside the gene matches. CDR3 region: CAIGPSGAPQETQYF. Here the CDR3 DNA reads TGTGCCATCGGTCCTAGCGGAGCCCCCCAAGAGACCCAGTACTTC.

This rearrangement joins TRBV9 to TRBJ1-1; the match to TRBD1 covers 7 bases. This CDR3 has 13 residues. Unmatched junction bases numbered 2, after V lost 1 base and J lost 5 bases. Germline V lookup: CDR1 SGDLS, CDR2 YYNGEE. The CDR3 DNA reads TGTGCCAGCAGCGTAAAGGGGGCGACTGAAGCTTTCTTT. Its translation is CASSVKGATEAFF.

This clone was counted a few times. The chain carries TRBV4-2 and TRBJ1-1; 7 bases match TRBD1. V trimming: 2 bases; J trimming: 0 bases; junction bases outside the gene matches: 6. This CDR3 has 16 residues. CDR1 LGHNA and CDR2 YNFKEQ come from the germline V gene. CDR3 loop: CASSQPGQYLNTEAFF. CDR3 bases: TGTGCCAGCAGCCAACCGGGACAGTACCTGAACACTGAAGCTTTCTTT.

This clone was observed a handful of times. The rearrangement uses TRBV28 and TRBJ2-7, with 7 bases identical to TRBD1. V shed 7 bases, J shed 1 base, and the junction held 7 bases outside the gene matches. Germline V gene data show CDR1 as MDHEN and CDR2 as SYDVKM. The CDR3 sequence is 14 residues long. CDR3 bases: TGTGCCAGCATCCCGGGACAGTGGTCCTACGAGCAGTACTTC. It yields the protein CASIPGQWSYEQYF. Full variable domain (rest looked up from reference TRBV28 and TRBJ2-7): DVKVTQSSRYLVKRTGEKVFLECVQDMDHENMFWYRQDPGLGLRLIYFSYDVKMKEKGDIPEGYSVSREKKERFSLILESASTNQTSMYLCASIPGQWSYEQYFGPGTRLTVT.

This clone was seen only a few times. The CDR3 protein is CASSLRRGQPQHF. The CDR3, as DNA: TGTGCCAGCAGTTTAAGAAGGGGTCAGCCCCAGCATTTT. The chain joins TRBV27 to TRBJ1-5, with D perhaps matching TRBD1 (5 bases). The germline CDR1 and CDR2 sequences are MNHEY and SMNVEV (reference sequence). Trimming cost V 2 bases and J 6 bases, with 8 bases left between them. This CDR3 contains 13 residues.

This chain joins TRBV7-3 and TRBJ2-5, with 8 bases matching TRBD1. With 5 bases clipped from V and 5 bases from J, the junction kept 7 bases outside the gene matches. This CDR3 is 14 amino acids long. In germline, CDR1 is SGHTA, CDR2 FQGTGA. DNA for the CDR3: TGTGCCAGCAGCCTAAGGGCAGGGGGCGAGACCCAGTACTTC. Amino acids: CASSLRAGGETQYF.

This clone came up a few times. V usage is TRBV11-2 and J usage is TRBJ2-1; weak D call: TRBD2 (5 bases). CDR3 length equals 16 residues. V was cut by 8 bases and J by 4 bases, with 21 bases left in between. Looked up from germline, CDR1 is SGHAT and CDR2 is FQNNGV. The CDR3 protein is CASAPRWELSYNEQFF. DNA of the CDR3: TGTGCCAGCGCTCCAAGGTGGGAGCTTTCATACAATGAGCAGTTCTTC.

V and J are TRBV10-2 and TRBJ2-1; 8 nucleotides agree with TRBD2. Trimming removed 7 bases from V and 6 bases from J; junction bases left unmatched: 11. The CDR3 runs 15 residues. CDR1 WSHSY and CDR2 SAAADI come from the germline V gene. The CDR3: CASNSPSGRGNEQFF. The CDR3, as DNA: TGCGCCAGCAATTCGCCCAGCGGGAGAGGCAATGAGCAGTTCTTC.

The gene calls are TRBV19 and TRBJ1-1; unclear D gene. Trimming pared 1 base from V and 5 bases from J, leaving 11 bases between. The germline CDR1 and CDR2 sequences are LNHDA and SQIVND (reference sequence). This CDR3 has 14 amino acids. CDR3 loop: CASSIGGSGTEAFF. DNA for the CDR3: TGTGCCAGTAGTATAGGAGGATCGGGGACTGAAGCTTTCTTT.

The chain couples TRBV30 to TRBJ1-1, with D uncertain. Germline V lookup: CDR1 GTSNPN, CDR2 SVGIG (reference sequence). The CDR3 length is 14 residues. V was clipped by 5 bases and J by 0 bases, with 13 bases between them. The CDR3 loop reads CAWFSARVNTEAFF. The CDR3 coding sequence is TGTGCCTGGTTCTCCGCCCGGGTGAACACTGAAGCTTTCTTT.

This clone was counted between two and nine times. The V gene is TRBV7-2, the J gene TRBJ2-5, with a weak D call TRBD2 (5 bases). Germline values: CDR1 SGHTA, CDR2 FQGNSA. V was clipped by 4 bases and J by 4 bases, with 13 bases between them. The CDR3 consists of 14 residues. The CDR3 DNA follows: TGTGCCAGCAGCTCTCTCCCAGGAGGAGAGACCCAGTACTTC. This codes for CASSSLPGGETQYF.

The chain combines TRBV9 with TRBJ2-1; D might be TRBD2 (5 bases). The CDR3 runs to 16 residues. Germline assignment: CDR1 SGDLS and CDR2 YYNGEE. The V and J ends lost 0 bases and 9 bases respectively, with 19 bases between them. In nucleotides, the CDR3 is TGTGCCAGCAGCGTAGAGAGTGGAGGTGTCCAACTTGAGCAGTTCTTC. Translating it yields CASSVESGGVQLEQFF.

The table lists this clone with a few counts. This chain links TRBV23-1 with TRBJ2-5, with 7 positions matching TRBD1. TRBV23-1 has ORF status, its function being uncertain. The CDR3 contains 14 residues. V shed 11 bases and J 2 bases; nucleotides not matched to a gene: 11. The CDR3 protein is CALRGPRMQETQYF. In DNA, the CDR3 is TGCGCCCTAAGGGGGCCTCGGATGCAAGAGACCCAGTACTTC.

The rearrangement links TRBV7-3 to TRBJ2-1; 10 bases agree with TRBD1. The germline gives CDR1 SGHTA, CDR2 FQGTGA. The CDR3 runs to 14 residues. Trimming cost V 5 bases and J 8 bases; bases outside gene matches: 6. CDR3 bases: TGTGCCAGCAGCCGCCGGGACAGGGGCGATGAGCAGTTCTTC. Translation: CASSRRDRGDEQFF.

The rearrangement links TRBV15 to TRBJ2-1; TRBD1 agrees at 8 bases. CDR1 is LNHNV, CDR2 YYDKDF, per germline (reference sequence). The CDR3 contains 16 residues. The V gene end was trimmed by 2 bases and the J gene end by 7 bases; junction bases not matched to a gene: 10. The CDR3 here is CATSRSPRRGQNEQFF. Here the CDR3 DNA reads TGTGCCACCAGCAGATCGCCTCGCAGGGGGCAAAATGAGCAGTTCTTC.

This clone has a handful of counts. V usage is TRBV30 and J usage is TRBJ2-2, with 10 bases matching TRBD2. The CDR3 length is 14 residues. CDR1 is GTSNPN and CDR2 is SVGIG in the germline V gene (reference sequence). V lost 4 bases and J lost 3; bases outside the gene matches: 2. The CDR3 nucleotides are TGTGCCTGGACCAGCGGGAGGGACACCGGGGAGCTGTTTTTT. It codes for CAWTSGRDTGELFF.

The chain employs TRBV29-1 and TRBJ1-1; 7 nucleotides match TRBD1. The germline gives CDR1 SQVTM, CDR2 ANQGSEA. The CDR3 is 12 residues long. The V gene end was trimmed by 8 bases and the J gene end by 5 bases; junction bases not matched to a gene: 8. Here the CDR3 DNA reads TGCAGCATATTACAGGGGAATACTGAAGCTTTCTTT. Amino acid sequence: CSILQGNTEAFF.

A few counts support this clone. The rearrangement uses TRBV13 and TRBJ2-7; TRBD1 matches at 7 bases. The CDR3 totals 14 residues. Germline V gene sequence: CDR1 PRHDT, CDR2 FYEKMQ (reference sequence). After removal of 5 bases from V and 3 bases from J, the junction contained 7 bases not matched to a gene. CDR3 region: CASSPTGRYYEQYF. In DNA, the CDR3 is TGTGCCAGCAGCCCGACAGGGCGCTACTACGAGCAGTACTTC.

The CDR3 DNA is TGTGCCAGCACCGGACAGTTTATGAACACTGAAGCTTTCTTT. This sequence encodes CASTGQFMNTEAFF. The gene calls are TRBV6-6 and TRBJ1-1; weak D call: TRBD1 (6 bases). The CDR3 is made up of 14 amino acids. The ends were cut back, 7 bases at V and 0 bases at J, with 12 bases in the middle. Germline-derived CDR1 and CDR2 are MNHNY and SVGAGI (reference sequence).

This clone has just a few counts. The CDR3 DNA reads TGCGCCAGCAGCCAAGGGGGGCTAGCGGGAGGGGGTTACAATGAGCAGTTCTTC. It specifies CASSQGGLAGGGYNEQFF. This chain connects TRBV4-3 to TRBJ2-1, with 12 bases identical to TRBD2. J was trimmed by 4 bases and V by 1 base; bases with no gene match: 8. In germline, CDR1 is LGHNA, CDR2 YSLEER. The CDR3 sequence is 18 residues long.

This clone was counted between two and nine times. This chain uses TRBV29-1 with TRBJ2-3, with 10 positions matching TRBD1. V was clipped by 4 bases and J by 3 bases; unmatched bases: 4. Germline CDR1 reads SQVTM; CDR2 reads ANQGSEA. This CDR3 is 14 amino acids long. For the CDR3, the DNA is TGCAGCGTTGTTGACAGGGGGCTAACAGATACGCAGTATTTT. It encodes CSVVDRGLTDTQYF.

The V and J genes are TRBV7-9 and TRBJ1-4; no definite D call. The CDR3 sequence is 15 residues long. CDR1 SEHNR and CDR2 FQNEAQ come from the germline V gene (reference sequence). The germline V and J ends were trimmed by 3 bases and 2 bases, with 10 bases remaining between them. CDR3 protein: CASSLMVRTNEKLFF. In DNA, the CDR3 is TGTGCCAGCAGCTTGATGGTCCGGACTAATGAAAAACTGTTTTTT.